The sequence of this T cell receptor (beta chain) was determined in a study of blood T cell repertoires in COVID-19. For the study at large: Acute-phase and convalescent COVID-19 samples originated in the United States, Italy and Spain. T cells, B-cell-depleted T cells, or PBMCs provided the cDNA or gDNA that served as material.

Original processing methods: Amplified reference gene primers provided the basis for estimating nucleated cell counts. Measured with immunoSEQ multiplex PCR; TCRdb has only the in-frame clones, and not every one. V and J calls and clone size are copied from that table; D and trimming were computed from the DNA. The sample includes 120,000 or so clones, around four fifths of them seen just once. The J segment lost 3 bases and the V segment lost 0 bases, leaving 1 base of the junction unmatched. The CDR3 is 14 residues long. The V gene's germline CDR1 is MNHEY and CDR2 SMNVEV (reference sequence). The genes are TRBV27 and TRBJ2-5, with 7 bases that match TRBD1. This clonotype was sampled from a human donor in a cohort sampled during active COVID-19. The specimen sequenced was peripheral blood. The CDR3 DNA reads as TGTGCCAGCAGTTTATCAGGGGGCGAAGAGACCCAGTACTTC. It yields the protein CASSLSGGEETQYF.